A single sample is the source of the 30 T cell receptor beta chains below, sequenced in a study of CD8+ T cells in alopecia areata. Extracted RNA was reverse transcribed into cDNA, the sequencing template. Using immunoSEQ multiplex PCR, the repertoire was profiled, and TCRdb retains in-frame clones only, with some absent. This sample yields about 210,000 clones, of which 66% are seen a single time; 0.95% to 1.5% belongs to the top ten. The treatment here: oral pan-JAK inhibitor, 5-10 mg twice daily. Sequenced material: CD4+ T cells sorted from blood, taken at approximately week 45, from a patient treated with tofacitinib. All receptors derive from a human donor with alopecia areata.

The CDR3 loop reads CSVEPGQNTGELFF. The CDR3 DNA reads as TGCAGCGTTGAACCGGGACAGAACACCGGGGAGCTGTTTTTT. This sequence joins TRBV29-1 and TRBJ2-2, with D perhaps TRBD1 (6 bases). The CDR3 consists of 14 residues. The germline CDR1 and CDR2 sequences are SQVTM and ANQGSEA. The V end was cut by 2 bases, the J end by 1 base, with 8 bases between.

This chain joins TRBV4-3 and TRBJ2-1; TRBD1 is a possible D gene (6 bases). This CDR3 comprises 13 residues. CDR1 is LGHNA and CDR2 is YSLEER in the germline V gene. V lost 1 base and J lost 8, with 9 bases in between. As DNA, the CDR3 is TGCGCCAGCAGCCAAGTTGGGGGCTATGAGCAGTTCTTC. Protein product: CASSQVGGYEQFF.

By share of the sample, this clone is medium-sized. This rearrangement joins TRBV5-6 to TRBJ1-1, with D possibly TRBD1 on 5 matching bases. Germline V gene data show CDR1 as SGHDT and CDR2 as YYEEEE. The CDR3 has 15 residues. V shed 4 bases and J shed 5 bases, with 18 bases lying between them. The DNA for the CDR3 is TGTGCCAGCAGCCCCTCCGGGGGAGGCAGGACTGAAGCTTTCTTT. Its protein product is CASSPSGGGRTEAFF. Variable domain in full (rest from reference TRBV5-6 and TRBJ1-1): DAGVTQSPTHLIKTRGQQVTLRCSPKSGHDTVSWYQQALGQGPQFIFQYYEEEERQRGNFPDRFSGHQFPNYSSELNVNALLLGDSALYLCASSPSGGGRTEAFFGQGTRLTVV.

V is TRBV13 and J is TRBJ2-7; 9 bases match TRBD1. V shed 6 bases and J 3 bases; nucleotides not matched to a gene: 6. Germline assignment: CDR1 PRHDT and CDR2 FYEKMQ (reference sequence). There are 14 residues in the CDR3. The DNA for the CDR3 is TGTGCCAGCAGTCCCGGGACAGGGATCTACGAGCAGTACTTC. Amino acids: CASSPGTGIYEQYF. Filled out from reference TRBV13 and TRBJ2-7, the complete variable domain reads AAGVIQSPRHLIKEKRETATLKCYPIPRHDTVYWYQQGPGQDPQFLISFYEKMQSDKGSIPDRFSAQQFSDYHSELNMSSLELGDSALYFCASSPGTGIYEQYFGPGTRLTVT.

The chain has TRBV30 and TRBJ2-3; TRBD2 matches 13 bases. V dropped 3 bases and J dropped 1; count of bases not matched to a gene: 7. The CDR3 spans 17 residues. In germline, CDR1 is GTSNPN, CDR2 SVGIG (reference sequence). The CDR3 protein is CAWRPLGTSGGTDTQYF. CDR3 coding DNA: TGTGCCTGGAGGCCCCTCGGGACTAGCGGGGGCACAGATACGCAGTATTTT. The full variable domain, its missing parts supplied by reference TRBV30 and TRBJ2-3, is SQTIHQWPATLVQPVGSPLSLECTVEGTSNPNLYWYRQAAGRGLQLLFYSVGIGQISSEVPQNLSASRPQDRQFILSSKKLLLSDSGFYLCAWRPLGTSGGTDTQYFGPGTRLTVL.

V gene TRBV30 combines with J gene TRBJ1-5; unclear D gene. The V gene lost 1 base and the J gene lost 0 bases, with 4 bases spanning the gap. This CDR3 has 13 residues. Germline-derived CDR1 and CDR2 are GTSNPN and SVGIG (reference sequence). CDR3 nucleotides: TGTGCCTGGAGTGGGGCTAGCAATCAGCCCCAGCATTTT. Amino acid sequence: CAWSGASNQPQHF.

The CDR3 spells CAWRDSNTGELFF. The CDR3 coding sequence is TGTGCCTGGAGAGACAGCAACACCGGGGAGCTGTTTTTT. The gene calls are TRBV30 and TRBJ2-2; tentative D call: TRBD1 (5 bases). Per germline, CDR1 GTSNPN and CDR2 SVGIG (reference sequence). This CDR3 spans 13 amino acids. V was clipped by 3 bases and J by 2 bases, with 7 bases between them. The complete variable domain, with remaining parts taken from reference TRBV30 and TRBJ2-2, reads SQTIHQWPATLVQPVGSPLSLECTVEGTSNPNLYWYRQAAGRGLQLLFYSVGIGQISSEVPQNLSASRPQDRQFILSSKKLLLSDSGFYLCAWRDSNTGELFFGEGSRLTVL.

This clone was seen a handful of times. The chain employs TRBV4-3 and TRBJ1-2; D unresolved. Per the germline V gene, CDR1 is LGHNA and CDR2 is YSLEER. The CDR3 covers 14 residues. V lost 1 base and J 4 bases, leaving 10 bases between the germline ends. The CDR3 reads CASSQVMTLYGYTF. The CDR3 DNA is TGCGCCAGCAGCCAAGTAATGACCCTCTATGGCTACACCTTC.

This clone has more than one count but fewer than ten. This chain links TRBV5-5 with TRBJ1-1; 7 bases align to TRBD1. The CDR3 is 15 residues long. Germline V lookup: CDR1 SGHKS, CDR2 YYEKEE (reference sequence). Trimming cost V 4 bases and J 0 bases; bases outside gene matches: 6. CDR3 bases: TGTGCCAGCAGCCCCCGGGACAGCATGAACACTGAAGCTTTCTTT. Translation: CASSPRDSMNTEAFF.

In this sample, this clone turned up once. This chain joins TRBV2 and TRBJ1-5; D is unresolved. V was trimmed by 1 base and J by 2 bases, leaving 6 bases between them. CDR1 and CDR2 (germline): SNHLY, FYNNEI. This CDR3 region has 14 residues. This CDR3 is CASSEESGNQPQHF. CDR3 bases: TGTGCCAGCAGTGAAGAAAGTGGCAATCAGCCCCAGCATTTT.

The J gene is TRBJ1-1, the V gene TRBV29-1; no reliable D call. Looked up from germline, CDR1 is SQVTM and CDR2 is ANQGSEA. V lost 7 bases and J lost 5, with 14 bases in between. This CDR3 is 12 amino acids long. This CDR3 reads CSGAQIGTEAFF. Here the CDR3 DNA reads TGCAGCGGAGCCCAAATTGGTACTGAAGCTTTCTTT.

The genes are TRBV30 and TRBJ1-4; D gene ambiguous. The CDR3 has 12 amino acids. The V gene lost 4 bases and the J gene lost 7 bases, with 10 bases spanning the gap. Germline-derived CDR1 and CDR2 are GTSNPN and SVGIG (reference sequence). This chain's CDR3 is CAWNNRGEKLFF. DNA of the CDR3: TGTGCCTGGAATAACAGAGGTGAAAAACTGTTTTTT.

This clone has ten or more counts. The CDR3 DNA is TGTGCCAGCAGGGATACCTACACCTTC. Amino acid sequence: CASRDTYTF. The rearrangement links TRBV2 to TRBJ1-2; D is undetermined. The CDR3 sequence is 9 residues long. Germline CDR1 is SNHLY and CDR2 is FYNNEI. Trimming stripped 6 bases from V and 10 bases from J, with 6 bases between.

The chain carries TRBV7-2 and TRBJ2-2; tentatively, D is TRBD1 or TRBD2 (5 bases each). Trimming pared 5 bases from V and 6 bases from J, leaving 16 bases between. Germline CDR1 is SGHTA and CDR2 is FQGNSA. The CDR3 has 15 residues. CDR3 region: CASSQDVGAAGELFF. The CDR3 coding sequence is TGTGCCAGCAGCCAAGACGTCGGGGCGGCCGGGGAGCTGTTTTTT.

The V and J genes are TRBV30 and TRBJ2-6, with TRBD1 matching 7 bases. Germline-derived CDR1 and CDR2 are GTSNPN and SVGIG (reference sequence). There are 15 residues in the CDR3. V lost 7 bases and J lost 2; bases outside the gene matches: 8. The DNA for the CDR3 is TGTGCCTCCAGAACCGGGACAGCTGGGGCCAACGTCCTGACTTTC. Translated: CASRTGTAGANVLTF.

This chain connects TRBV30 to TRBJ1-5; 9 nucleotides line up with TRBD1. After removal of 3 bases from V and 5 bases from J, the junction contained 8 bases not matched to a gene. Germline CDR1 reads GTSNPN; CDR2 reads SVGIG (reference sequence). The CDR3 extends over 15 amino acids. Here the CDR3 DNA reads TGTGCCTGGAGATCGGGACAGGGCTGGGATCAGCCCCAGCATTTT. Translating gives CAWRSGQGWDQPQHF. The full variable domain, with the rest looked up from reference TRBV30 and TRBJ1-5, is SQTIHQWPATLVQPVGSPLSLECTVEGTSNPNLYWYRQAAGRGLQLLFYSVGIGQISSEVPQNLSASRPQDRQFILSSKKLLLSDSGFYLCAWRSGQGWDQPQHFGDGTRLSIL.

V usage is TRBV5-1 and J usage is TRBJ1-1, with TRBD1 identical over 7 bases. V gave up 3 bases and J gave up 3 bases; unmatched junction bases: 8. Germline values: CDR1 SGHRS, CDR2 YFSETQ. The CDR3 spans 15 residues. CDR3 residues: CASSYQGVRDTEAFF. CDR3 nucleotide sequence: TGCGCCAGCAGCTATCAGGGGGTTAGGGACACTGAAGCTTTCTTT.

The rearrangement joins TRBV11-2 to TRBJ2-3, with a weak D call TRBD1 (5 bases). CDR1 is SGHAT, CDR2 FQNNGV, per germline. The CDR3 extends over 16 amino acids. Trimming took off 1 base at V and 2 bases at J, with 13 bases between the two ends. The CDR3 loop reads CASSLGRAGITDTQYF. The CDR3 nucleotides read TGTGCCAGCAGCTTAGGACGAGCAGGGATCACAGATACGCAGTATTTT.

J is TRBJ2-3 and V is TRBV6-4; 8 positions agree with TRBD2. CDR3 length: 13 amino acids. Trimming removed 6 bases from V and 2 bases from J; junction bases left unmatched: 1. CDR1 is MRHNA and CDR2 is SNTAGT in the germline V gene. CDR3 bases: TGTGCCAGCAGCGGGGGGGCCACAGATACGCAGTATTTT. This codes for CASSGGATDTQYF.

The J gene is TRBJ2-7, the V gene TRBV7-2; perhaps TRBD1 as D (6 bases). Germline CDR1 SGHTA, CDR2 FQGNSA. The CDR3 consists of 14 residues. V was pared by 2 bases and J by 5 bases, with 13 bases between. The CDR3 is CASSLQGIPHEQYF. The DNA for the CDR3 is TGTGCCAGCAGCTTACAGGGGATCCCCCACGAGCAGTACTTC. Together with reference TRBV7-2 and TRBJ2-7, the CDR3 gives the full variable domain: GAGVSQSPSNKVTEKGKDVELRCDPISGHTALYWYRQSLGQGLEFLIYFQGNSAPDKSGLPSDRFSAERTGGSVSTLTIQRTQQEDSAVYLCASSLQGIPHEQYFGPGTRLTVT.

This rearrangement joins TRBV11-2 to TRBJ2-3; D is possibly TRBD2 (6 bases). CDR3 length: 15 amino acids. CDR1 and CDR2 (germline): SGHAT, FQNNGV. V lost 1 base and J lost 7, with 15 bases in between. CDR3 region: CASSLGAERANTQYF. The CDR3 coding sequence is TGTGCCAGCAGCTTAGGGGCGGAGCGGGCGAATACGCAGTATTTT.

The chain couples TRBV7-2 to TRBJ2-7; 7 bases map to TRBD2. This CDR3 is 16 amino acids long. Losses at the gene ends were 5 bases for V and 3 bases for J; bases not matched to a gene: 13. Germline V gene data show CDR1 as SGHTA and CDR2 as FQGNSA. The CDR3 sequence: CASSRAGTKAIYEQYF. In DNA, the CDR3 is TGTGCCAGCAGCCGAGCGGGGACCAAGGCAATCTACGAGCAGTACTTC.

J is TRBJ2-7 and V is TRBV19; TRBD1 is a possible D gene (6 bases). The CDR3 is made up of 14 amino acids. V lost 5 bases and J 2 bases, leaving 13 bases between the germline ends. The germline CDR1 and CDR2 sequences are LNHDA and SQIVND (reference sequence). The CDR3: CASSVRDMPYEQYF. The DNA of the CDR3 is TGTGCCAGTAGTGTCCGGGACATGCCCTACGAGCAGTACTTC. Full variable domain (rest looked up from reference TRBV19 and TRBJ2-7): DGGITQSPKYLFRKEGQNVTLSCEQNLNHDAMYWYRQDPGQGLRLIYYSQIVNDFQKGDIAEGYSVSREKKESFPLTVTSAQKNPTAFYLCASSVRDMPYEQYFGPGTRLTVT.

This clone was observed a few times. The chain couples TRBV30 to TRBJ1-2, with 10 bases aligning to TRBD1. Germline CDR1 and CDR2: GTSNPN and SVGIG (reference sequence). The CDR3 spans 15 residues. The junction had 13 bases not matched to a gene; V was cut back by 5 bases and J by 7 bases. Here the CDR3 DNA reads TGTGCCTGGGGCGAAGGGAAGACAGGGGGCTCTGGCTACACCTTC. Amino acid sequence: CAWGEGKTGGSGYTF. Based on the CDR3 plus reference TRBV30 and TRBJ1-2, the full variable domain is SQTIHQWPATLVQPVGSPLSLECTVEGTSNPNLYWYRQAAGRGLQLLFYSVGIGQISSEVPQNLSASRPQDRQFILSSKKLLLSDSGFYLCAWGEGKTGGSGYTFGSGTRLTVV.

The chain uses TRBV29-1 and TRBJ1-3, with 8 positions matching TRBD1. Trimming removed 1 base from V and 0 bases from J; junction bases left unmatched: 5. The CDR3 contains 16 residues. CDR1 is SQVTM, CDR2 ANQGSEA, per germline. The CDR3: CSVEGQGTSSGNTIYF. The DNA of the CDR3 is TGCAGCGTTGAAGGACAGGGGACGAGCTCTGGAAACACCATATATTTT.

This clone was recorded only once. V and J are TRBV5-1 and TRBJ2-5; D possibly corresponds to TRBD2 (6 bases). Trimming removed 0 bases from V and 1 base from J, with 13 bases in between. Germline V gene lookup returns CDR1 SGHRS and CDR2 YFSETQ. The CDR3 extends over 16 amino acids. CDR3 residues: CASSLALAEVQETQYF. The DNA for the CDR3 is TGCGCCAGCAGCTTGGCCTTAGCGGAGGTCCAAGAGACCCAGTACTTC.

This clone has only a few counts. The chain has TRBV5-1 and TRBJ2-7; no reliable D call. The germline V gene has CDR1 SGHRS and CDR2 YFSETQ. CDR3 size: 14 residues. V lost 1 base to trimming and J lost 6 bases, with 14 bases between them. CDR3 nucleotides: TGCGCCAGCAGCTTGACCAGGCCCCCGGGCGAGCAGTACTTC. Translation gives CASSLTRPPGEQYF.

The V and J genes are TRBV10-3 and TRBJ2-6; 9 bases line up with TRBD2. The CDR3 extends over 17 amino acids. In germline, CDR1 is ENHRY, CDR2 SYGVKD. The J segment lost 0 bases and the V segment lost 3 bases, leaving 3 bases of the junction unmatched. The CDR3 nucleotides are TGTGCCATCAGTGATACGCGGGGGGGCTCTGGGGCCAACGTCCTGACTTTC. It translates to CAISDTRGGSGANVLTF.

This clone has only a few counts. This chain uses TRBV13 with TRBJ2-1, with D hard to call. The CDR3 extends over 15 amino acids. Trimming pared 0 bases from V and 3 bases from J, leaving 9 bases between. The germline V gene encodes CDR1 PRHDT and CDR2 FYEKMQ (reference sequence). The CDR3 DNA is TGTGCCAGCAGCTTAGGGCAGACCGTCTACAATGAGCAGTTCTTC. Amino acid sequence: CASSLGQTVYNEQFF.

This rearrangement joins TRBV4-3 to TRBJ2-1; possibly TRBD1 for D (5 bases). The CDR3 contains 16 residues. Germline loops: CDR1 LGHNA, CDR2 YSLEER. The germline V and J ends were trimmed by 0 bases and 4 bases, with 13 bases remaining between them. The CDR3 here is CASSQEGRGRYNEQFF. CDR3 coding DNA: TGCGCCAGCAGCCAAGAGGGTAGGGGCAGATACAATGAGCAGTTCTTC.